This T cell receptor beta chain came from a study of siplizumab effects on memory and regulatory T cells. Only in-frame clones appear in the TCRdb table, and some are missing; sequencing was by immunoSEQ multiplex PCR. The table lists about 27,000 clones, more than 65% of them singletons. Study-wide points: Some alloreactive sequences were traceable to unstimulated CD4+ memory cells, and siplizumab significantly reduced them. Only a minor fraction of alloreactive clones mapped to unstimulated subsets.

As for this clone: Its antigen is unidentified. The sample contains more than one DNA sequence encoding this CDR3.

Trimming took 1 base from V and 8 from J; bases not matched to a gene: 4. The CDR3 is 14 amino acids. Germline-derived CDR1 and CDR2 are MGHDK and SYGVNS. The sequencing sample was made of memory CD4+ T cells sorted from blood. This chain uses TRBV25-1 with TRBJ2-4; 8 bases match TRBD1. This clonotype was obtained from a human donor in good health. CDR3 loop: CASSESTGGDIQYF. The CDR3 nucleotides read TGTGCCAGCAGTGAATCAACAGGGGGTGACATTCAGTACTTC. Full variable domain (outside the CDR3, taken from reference TRBV25-1 and TRBJ2-4): EADIYQTPRYLVIGTGKKITLECSQTMGHDKMYWYQQDPGMELHLIHYSYGVNSTEKGDLSSESTVSRIRTEHFPLTLESARPSHTSQYLCASSESTGGDIQYFGAGTRLSVL.